This TCR beta chain was sequenced during a study of shared clonotypes between healthy human individuals. At the level of the study: Each donor's CD4 naive and CD4 memory cells filled three plates apiece, CD8 naive two, and CD8 memory one. The study, taken as a whole, reports: The authors sampled blood alone, and tissue repertoires likely differ. Non-shared clonotypes showed lower generation probabilities than clonotypes common to all four donors.

Per the original data handling: ImmunoSEQ supplied junction-only sequences lacking quality scores, so filtering was different. Profiled with immunoSEQ multiplex PCR; TCRdb holds only in-frame clones, not every one. Clonal size and the V and J genes are those of that table, whereas D and trimming came from the DNA. The sample lists fewer than 2.5 million clones; roughly 93% were seen once. CDR3 length: 15 residues. Germline-derived CDR1 and CDR2 are MGHRA and YSYEKL. As concerns this clone: Its antigen remains unidentified.

Sequencing was carried out using naive CD4+ T cells from PBMCs. Subset noted: CD45RA+ positively selected. This clonotype originated in a man younger than 35 in good health. Some clones in this sample may be carry-over from other donors' samples. The gene calls are TRBV4-1 and TRBJ2-5; possibly TRBD1 for D (6 bases). The J call may not be correct, given that the DNA end is closer to TRBJ2-7. In nucleotides, the CDR3 is TGCGCCAGCAGCCAATACGCACAGGGTATCTACGAGCAGTACTTC. This gives the protein CASSQYAQGIYEQYF.